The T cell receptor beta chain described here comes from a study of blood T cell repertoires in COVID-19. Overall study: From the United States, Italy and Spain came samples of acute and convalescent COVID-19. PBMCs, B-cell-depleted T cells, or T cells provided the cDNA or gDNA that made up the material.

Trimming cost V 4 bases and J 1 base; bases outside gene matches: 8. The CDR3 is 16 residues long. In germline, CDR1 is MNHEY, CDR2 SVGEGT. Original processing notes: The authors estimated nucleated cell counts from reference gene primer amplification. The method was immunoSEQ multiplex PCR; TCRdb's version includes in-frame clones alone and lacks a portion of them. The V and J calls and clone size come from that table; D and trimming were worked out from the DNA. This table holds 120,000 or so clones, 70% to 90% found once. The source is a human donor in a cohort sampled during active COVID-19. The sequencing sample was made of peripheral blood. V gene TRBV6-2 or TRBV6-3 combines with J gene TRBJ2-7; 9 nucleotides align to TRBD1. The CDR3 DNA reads TGTGCCAGCAGTTGGGTCTGGACAGGGGCGTCCTACGAGCAGTACTTC. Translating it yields CASSWVWTGASYEQYF.